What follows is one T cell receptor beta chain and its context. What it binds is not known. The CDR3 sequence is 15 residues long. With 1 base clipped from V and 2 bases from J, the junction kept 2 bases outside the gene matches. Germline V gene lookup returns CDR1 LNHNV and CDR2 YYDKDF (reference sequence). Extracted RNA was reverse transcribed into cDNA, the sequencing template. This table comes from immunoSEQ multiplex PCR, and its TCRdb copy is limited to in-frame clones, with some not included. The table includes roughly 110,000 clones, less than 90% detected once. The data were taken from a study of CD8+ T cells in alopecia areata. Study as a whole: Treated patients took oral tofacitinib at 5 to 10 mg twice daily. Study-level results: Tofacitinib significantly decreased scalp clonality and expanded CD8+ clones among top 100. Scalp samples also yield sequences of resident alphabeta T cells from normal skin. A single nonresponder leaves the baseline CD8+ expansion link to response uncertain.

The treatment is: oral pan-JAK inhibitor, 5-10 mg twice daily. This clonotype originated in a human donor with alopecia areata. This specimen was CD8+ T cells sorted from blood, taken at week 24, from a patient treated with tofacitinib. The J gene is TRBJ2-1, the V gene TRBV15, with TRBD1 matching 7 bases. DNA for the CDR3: TGTGCCACCAGCAGAGGAACAGGGGCCTACAATGAGCAGTTCTTC. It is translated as CATSRGTGAYNEQFF.